Sequencing of this T cell receptor beta chain was carried out in a study of regulatory T cells in long-lasting Graves disease. General study results and limits: Persistent disease was associated with favored TRBV28 usage and with favored use of TRBJ1-2 and TRBJ2-5. The persistent group shared 2,700 or so public clonotypes, more than the approximately 970 shared by new patients.

The CDR3 length is 15 residues. Germline loops: CDR1 MGHRA, CDR2 YSYEKL. With 0 bases removed from V and 4 bases from J, the gap between germline ends came to 13 bases. Arm-PCR with iRepertoire HTBI primers amplified the CDR3 regions for these TCR beta libraries. One entry per CDR3 protein, called by TCRdb with MiXCR from the multiplex PCR reads. This sample has 400,000 to 500,000 distinct CDR3 sequences, with 14% found just once. The time point here: newly diagnosed GD, antithyroid drugs for less than 3 months. PBMC RNA was the source of the TCR library. A note on this clonotype: Its specificity is not known.

The sample was also linked to a second study, of T cells in Graves' hyperthyroidism and ophthalmopathy. This second study notes: For Graves' hyperthyroidism to be stable, ophthalmopathy could not progress within 18 months.

The sample was peripheral blood mononuclear cells (PBMCs), taken at new diagnosis, from a patient treated with antithyroid drugs. The rearrangement joins TRBV4-1 to TRBJ2-7; no firm D call. The clonotype was recovered from a woman aged 50 to 65 with Graves disease. CDR3 in amino acids: CASSQDFDLLYEQYF. CDR3 nucleotide sequence: TGCGCCAGCAGCCAAGACTTCGACCTTTTGTACGAGCAGTACTTC.